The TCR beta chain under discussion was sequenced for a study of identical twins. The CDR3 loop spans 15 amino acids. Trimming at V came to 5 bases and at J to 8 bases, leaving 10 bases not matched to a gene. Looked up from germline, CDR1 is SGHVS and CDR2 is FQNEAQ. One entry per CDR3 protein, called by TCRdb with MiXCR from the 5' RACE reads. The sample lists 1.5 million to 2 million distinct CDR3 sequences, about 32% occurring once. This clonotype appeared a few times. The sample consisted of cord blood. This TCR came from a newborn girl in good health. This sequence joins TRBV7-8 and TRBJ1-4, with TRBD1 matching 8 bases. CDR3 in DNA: TGTGCCAGCAGCCCCCAATCACAGGGGGGGGAAAAACTGTTTTTT. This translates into CASSPQSQGGEKLFF.